The following is a T cell receptor (beta chain) sequence with its context. The antigen remains unidentified. The junction and the germline gene differ at one end; a read error may be behind it. The iRepertoire nested amplicon-rescue multiplex PCR amplified TCR alpha and beta CDR3s from RNA. Input was roughly 95-400 ng of tissue mRNA or PBMC total RNA. TCRdb independently ran MiXCR on the multiplex PCR reads; one entry per CDR3 protein. This sample has roughly 100,000 distinct CDR3 sequences; approximately 28% occur once, and the top ten carry about 40%. This entry belongs to a study of glioma-infiltrating T cells. The CDR3 extends over 15 amino acids. Germline-derived CDR1 and CDR2 are LGHDT and YNNKEL (reference sequence). Overall study results and limits: Only very few CDR3 sequences appeared in both tissue and blood. Tissue-blood divergence was below expectation in non-neoplastic patients, above in gliomas.

V is TRBV3-1 and J is TRBJ1-4; unclear D gene. Material: glioma tissue, nonneoplastic brain tissue, or PBMCs (not recorded which). The origin of this receptor is a human donor with low-grade glioma or glioblastoma, undergoing nonglioma brain surgery, or in good health (not recorded which). CDR3 in amino acids: CARSPMRSTNEKLFF. CDR3 in DNA: TGTGCCAGAAGCCCCATGCGGTCAACTAATGAAAAACTGTTTTTT.